This is a list of T cell receptor beta chains from one sample in a study of a mutant IDH1 vaccine in newly diagnosed glioma. Profiled with immunoSEQ multiplex PCR; TCRdb holds only in-frame clones, not every one. The sample includes tens of thousands of clones, 81% of them seen just once. These receptors' targets are unknown. The source material was PBMCs, sampled from a glioma patient whose treatment included an IDH1 peptide vaccine. The receptors stem from a man in his forties with glioma. Each CDR3 is given with its conserved first and last residue. A D gene is named only where the DNA matches it firmly. The size of a clone is reported for some rows only, either as once, few or many, or as a class for expanded clones.

>TRBJ2-7|TRBV5-3|-|-
CARSLAAGSYEQYF
TGTGCCAGAAGCTTGGCGGCAGGGTCCTACGAGCAGTACTTC
>TRBJ2-1|TRBV29-1|-|few
CSAKGTYYEQFF
TGCAGCGCCAAGGGGACTTATTATGAGCAGTTCTTC
>TRBJ1-2|TRBV11-2|-|-
CASSLTSARFGSNNYGYTF
TGTGCCAGCAGCTTAACGTCGGCCAGATTCGGGTCAAATAACTATGGCTACACCTTC
>TRBJ2-1|TRBV7-9|-|-
CASSLGTSSEQFF
TGTGCCAGCAGCCTAGGCACTAGTTCCGAGCAGTTCTTC
>TRBJ2-7|TRBV7-9|-|-
CASSLDGSLLYEQYF
TGTGCCAGCAGCTTAGACGGCAGTCTGTTATACGAGCAGTACTTC
>TRBJ2-2|TRBV25-1|TRBD1|once
CASSRTGNTGELFF
TGTGCCAGCAGTCGGACAGGGAACACCGGGGAGCTGTTTTTT
>TRBJ2-3|TRBV9|TRBD1|-
CASSDTGGTDTQYF
TGTGCCAGCAGCGACACAGGGGGCACAGATACGCAGTATTTT
>TRBJ1-4|TRBV19|-|-
CASSPRPGEKLFF
TGTGCCAGTAGTCCCCGACCGGGGGAAAAACTGTTTTTT
>TRBJ2-2|TRBV4-3|-|-
CASSQDEGTTGELFF
TGCGCCAGCAGCCAAGATGAAGGGACCACCGGGGAGCTGTTTTTT
>TRBJ1-6|TRBV11-3|-|-
CASSLSGGSPLHF
TGTGCCAGCAGCTTGTCGGGGGGTTCACCCCTCCACTTT
>TRBJ2-7|TRBV19|TRBD1|once
CASSIRTGGYEQYF
TGTGCCAGTAGTATACGGACAGGGGGCTACGAGCAGTACTTC
>TRBJ2-1|TRBV9|-|-
CASSVEAVGGFSYNEQFF
TGTGCCAGCAGCGTAGAGGCGGTCGGGGGTTTCTCCTACAATGAGCAGTTCTTC
>TRBJ1-6|TRBV27|-|-
CASGPPRGFGSPLHF
TGTGCCAGCGGACCACCCCGCGGGTTCGGTTCACCCCTCCACTTT
>TRBJ1-6|TRBV6-1|-|-
CASSEIGGAGNSPLHF
TGTGCCAGCAGTGAGATTGGGGGCGCTGGGAATTCACCCCTCCACTTT
>TRBJ1-6|TRBV5-6|-|once
CASSGRENSSPLHF
TGTGCCAGCAGTGGGAGGGAAAACAGTTCACCCCTCCACTTT
>TRBJ2-7|TRBV2|TRBD1|few
CASSGGTGRSGYEQYF
TGTGCCAGCAGTGGGGGGACAGGGCGAAGTGGATACGAGCAGTACTTC
>TRBJ2-6|TRBV7-2|-|-
CASSRDRGTVTNVLTF
TGTGCCAGCAGCCGTGATCGGGGAACTGTAACCAACGTCCTGACTTTC
>TRBJ2-5|TRBV6-1|TRBD1|-
CASRGQNQETQYF
TGTGCCAGCAGGGGACAGAACCAAGAGACCCAGTACTTC
>TRBJ2-1|TRBV29-1|-|-
CSVLDRGLYNEQFF
TGCAGCGTCTTAGACAGGGGACTATACAATGAGCAGTTCTTC
>TRBJ2-3|TRBV5-1|-|-
CASSLEGGIHLGTDTQYF
TGCGCCAGCAGCTTGGAAGGAGGTATACACCTGGGTACAGATACGCAGTATTTT
>TRBJ1-5|TRBV2|TRBD1|-
CASSGGTGRINQPQHF
TGTGCCAGCAGTGGGGGGACAGGGAGGATAAATCAGCCCCAGCATTTT
>TRBJ2-1|TRBV6-4|TRBD1|-
CASSDSGQGVNEQFF
TGTGCCAGCAGTGACTCGGGACAGGGGGTCAATGAGCAGTTCTTC
>TRBJ1-5|TRBV28|-|-
CASSNGHSNQPQHF
TGTGCCAGCAGTAACGGTCATAGCAATCAGCCCCAGCATTTT
>TRBJ1-2|TRBV15|-|-
CATSRGGGGYTF
TGTGCCACCAGCAGAGGTGGCGGAGGCTACACCTTC
>TRBJ2-1|TRBV7-2|-|-
CASSLKSSSYNEQFF
TGTGCCAGCAGCTTAAAGAGTAGCTCCTACAATGAGCAGTTCTTC
>TRBJ2-5|TRBV6-1|TRBD1|-
CASKGQGIKTQYF
TGTGCCAGCAAAGGACAGGGGATAAAGACCCAGTACTTC
>TRBJ1-1|TRBV7-2|-|-
CASSGQTNTEAFF
TGTGCCAGCTCCGGACAGACGAACACTGAAGCTTTCTTT
>TRBJ2-1|TRBV7-6|-|-
CASSLRRGGGLTNNEQFF
TGTGCCAGCAGCTTACGACGAGGAGGGGGCCTAACTAACAATGAGCAGTTCTTC
>TRBJ1-2|TRBV2|TRBD1|-
CASGTGAGGYTF
TGTGCCAGCGGGACAGGGGCAGGTGGCTACACCTTC
>TRBJ2-3|TRBV2|TRBD2|-
CASSELAGGLGTQYF
TGTGCCAGCAGTGAACTAGCGGGAGGACTGGGTACGCAGTATTTT
>TRBJ2-7|TRBV7-6|TRBD2|-
CASSLGGGAYEQYF
TGTGCCAGCAGCTTAGGCGGGGGGGCCTACGAGCAGTACTTC
>TRBJ2-1|TRBV5-1|-|-
CASRLRGEVYNEQFF
TGCGCCAGCAGGTTGCGCGGGGAAGTCTACAATGAGCAGTTCTTC
>TRBJ2-1|TRBV15|-|-
CATSRDFAGPVF
TGTGCCACCAGCAGAGATTTCGCAGGGCCGGTCTTC